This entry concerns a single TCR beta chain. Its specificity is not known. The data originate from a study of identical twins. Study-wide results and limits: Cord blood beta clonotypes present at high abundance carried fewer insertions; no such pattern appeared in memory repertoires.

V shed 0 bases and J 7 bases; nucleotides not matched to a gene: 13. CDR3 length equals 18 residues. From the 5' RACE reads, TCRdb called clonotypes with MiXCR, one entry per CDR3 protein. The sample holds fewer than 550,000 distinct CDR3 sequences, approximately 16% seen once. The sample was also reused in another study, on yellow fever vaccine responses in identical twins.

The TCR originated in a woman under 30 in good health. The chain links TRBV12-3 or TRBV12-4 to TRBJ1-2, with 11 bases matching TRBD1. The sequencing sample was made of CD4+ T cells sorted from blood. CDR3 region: CASSLAAGRDRGGRGYTF. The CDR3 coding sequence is TGTGCCAGCAGTTTAGCGGCCGGAAGGGACAGGGGGGGCCGTGGCTACACCTTC.